Described below is a single T cell receptor (beta chain) sequence and its context. The data were obtained in a study of blood T cell repertoires in COVID-19. Study in general: The United States, Italy and Spain supplied acute and convalescent COVID-19 samples. T cells, B-cell-depleted T cells, or PBMCs supplied cDNA or gDNA.

In the original processing: Amplifying reference gene primers gave estimates of nucleated cell counts. TCRdb's table, derived via immunoSEQ multiplex PCR, lists solely in-frame clones and lacks some. The V and J calls and the clone size are those of that table, but D and trimming were determined from the DNA. Found here are 100,000 to 150,000 clones, about 90% of them singletons; the top ten hold roughly 8%. Per germline, CDR1 SNHLY and CDR2 FYNNEI. V gave up 7 bases and J gave up 2 bases, with 11 bases separating them. The CDR3 totals 13 residues. Sequencing was done on a sample of peripheral blood. This chain links TRBV2 with TRBJ2-5, with D maybe TRBD2 (5 bases). The TCR originated in a human donor in a cohort sampled during active COVID-19. CDR3 DNA sequence: TGTGCCAGCATAGCCACTAGACAAGAGACCCAGTACTTC. Protein: CASIATRQETQYF.